This T cell receptor beta chain was captured in a study of control samples from healthy donors and cancer patients. The data were produced by immunoSEQ multiplex PCR, yet TCRdb's version contains in-frame clones alone and is incomplete. The table includes tens of thousands of clones, about 88% detected once. The CDR3 length is 13 residues. Germline V gene data show CDR1 as SGHDT and CDR2 as YYEEEE. V was shortened by 4 bases and J by 10 bases, with 17 bases between the two germline ends. The chain uses TRBV5-6 and TRBJ1-2; D is unresolved. This receptor was obtained from a woman in her 70s in good health. The sequenced material came from blood. The CDR3 coding sequence is TGTGCCAGCAGCCCCGATATTTCGGGATTCTACACCTTC. This translates into CASSPDISGFYTF.